The sequence of this TCR beta chain was determined in a study of spatial heterogeneity in lung cancer. Notes on the study in general: Mutation tallies in tumors tracked expanded intratumoral alpha and beta TCR counts.

Noted time point: sample taken at primary tumor resection. Whole RNA came from tumor, nontumor lung or frozen PBMC and was sequenced without being sorted. A distinct unique molecular identifier was carried by each TCR cDNA molecule. Via MiXCR, TCRdb re-called the 5' RACE reads, giving one row per CDR3 protein. Of about 27,000 distinct CDR3 sequences in the sample, about 7.1% were seen once. There are many counts of this clonotype. Its antigen is currently unknown. The receptor was isolated from a male donor with early-stage non-small cell lung cancer. Sequencing was performed on lung tumor tissue, taken at surgery.

CDR3 DNA: TGTGCCAGCAATTCCCGGGGCCCCACCGGGGAGCTGTTTTTT. This translates into CASNSRGPTGELFF. This rearrangement joins TRBV6-1 to TRBJ2-2; the D call may be TRBD1 or TRBD2 (5 bases each). Germline CDR1 reads MNHNS; CDR2 reads SASEGT. The CDR3 has 14 residues. Trimming pared 7 bases from V and 4 bases from J, leaving 13 bases between.